This note documents a single T cell receptor beta chain sequence. Participant-reported clinical history was the basis for cohort assignment. Authors' analysis steps: Using reference gene primer amplification, nucleated cell counts were estimated. Clones were read by immunoSEQ multiplex PCR, and TCRdb kept only the in-frame ones, dropping some. V, J and clone size are taken as reported in that table, and D and trimming were inferred from the DNA itself. The table shows 150,000 to 200,000 clones, with 82% occurring only once. Germline V gene data show CDR1 as LGHNA and CDR2 as YNFKEQ. CDR3 length: 21 residues. Trimming removed 0 bases from V and 2 bases from J, with 23 bases in between. The data derive from a study of blood T cell repertoires in COVID-19. Study details: Acute and convalescent COVID-19 samples came from the United States, Italy and Spain. T cells, B-cell-depleted T cells, or PBMCs provided the cDNA or gDNA that served as material.

The chain recombines TRBV4-2 with TRBJ2-6, with D unresolved. Sequencing was carried out using PBMCs or T cells enriched from blood (not recorded which). The receptor was derived from an older woman with acute COVID-19. CDR3 protein: CASSQDSSWPTSFTGANVLTF. The CDR3 DNA reads TGTGCCAGCAGCCAAGATTCGTCGTGGCCGACATCATTTACTGGGGCCAACGTCCTGACTTTC.